This T cell receptor (beta chain) was recovered during a study of T cell changes during pregnancy in multiple sclerosis. The protocol was immunoSEQ multiplex PCR, while the TCRdb copy is restricted to in-frame clones and leaves out a portion. This table holds about 100,000 clones, roughly 92% found once. CDR1 is SGDLS, CDR2 YYNGEE, per germline. The J segment lost 1 base and the V segment lost 3 bases, leaving 4 bases of the junction unmatched. The CDR3 extends over 16 amino acids. The sequencing here drew on peripheral blood, taken in the third trimester of pregnancy. The sequence derives from a female donor in good health, enrolled as a control in a pregnancy study. The rearrangement joins TRBV9 to TRBJ2-2, with 9 bases that match TRBD1. DNA of the CDR3: TGTGCCAGCAGCGCCCCGGGACAGGGGAACACCGGGGAGCTGTTTTTT. Protein sequence: CASSAPGQGNTGELFF.